This TCR beta chain was identified in a study of beta chain features in type 1 diabetes. Looking at the study overall: Patients did not differ from healthy donors in age, gender or cell yield.

Study outcomes and limitations: In every one of the four CD4+ subsets, TCRB CDR3s were moderately but significantly shorter in Type 1 diabetes patients. Unsettled here was the matter of whether HLA type influences TCRB rearrangement. In type 1 diabetes patients, VDJ junctions had fewer insertions; deletions at these junctions were more frequent.

Purities in excess of 95% were seen in all sorted populations. As every portion of the isolated RNA was reverse transcribed, the sequencing read expressed TCRB transcripts. Produced via immunoSEQ multiplex PCR; TCRdb's table is partial and in-frame only. Of about 710,000 clones listed, more than 12% are singletons. The sample holds a few counts of this clone. As yet, its antigen is unknown. Sequences were obtained from naive CD4+ T cells from blood. The sequence was obtained from a man aged 18-30 years with type 1 diabetes.

Here the CDR3 reads CASSVIAGGPTDTQYF. The CDR3 bases are TGTGCCAGCAGCGTCATAGCGGGGGGGCCTACAGATACGCAGTATTTT. J is TRBJ2-3 and V is TRBV9; 11 nucleotides align to TRBD2. Looked up from germline, CDR1 is SGDLS and CDR2 is YYNGEE. V was pared by 2 bases and J by 3 bases, with 5 bases of the junction left unmatched. CDR3 length: 16 amino acids.